This T cell receptor (beta chain) was documented in a study of blood T cell repertoires in COVID-19. Overall study context: PBMCs, B-cell-depleted T cells, or T cells provided the cDNA or gDNA that made up the material.

The CDR3 has 16 residues. J gave up 10 bases and V 4 bases, and 14 bases lay outside the gene matches. Per the germline V gene, CDR1 is MNHEY and CDR2 is SVGAGI. Original analysis: Estimated nucleated cell counts came from reference gene primer amplification. The repertoire was sequenced with immunoSEQ multiplex PCR; TCRdb's copy has only in-frame clones and lacks some. V, J and clone size are those of that table, while D and trimming were read from the DNA. The sample has about 190,000 clones; roughly nine tenths are singletons. This rearrangement joins TRBV6-5 to TRBJ2-1; 9 bases agree with TRBD2. Source material: peripheral blood. The receptor's source is a man younger than 40 with acute or convalescent COVID-19. CDR3 region: CASSLFSGRPGSEQFF. CDR3 coding DNA: TGTGCCAGCAGTTTATTCAGCGGGAGGCCAGGGTCGGAGCAGTTCTTC.